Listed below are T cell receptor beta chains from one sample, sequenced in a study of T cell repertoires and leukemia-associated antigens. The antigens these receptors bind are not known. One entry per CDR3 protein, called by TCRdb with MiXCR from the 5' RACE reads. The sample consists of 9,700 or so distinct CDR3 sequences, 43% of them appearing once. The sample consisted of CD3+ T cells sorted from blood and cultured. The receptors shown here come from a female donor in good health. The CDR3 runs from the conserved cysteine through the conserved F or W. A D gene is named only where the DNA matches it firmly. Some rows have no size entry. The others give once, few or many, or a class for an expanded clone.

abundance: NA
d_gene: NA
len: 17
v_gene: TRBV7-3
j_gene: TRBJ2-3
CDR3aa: CASSQGRGPHGEGTRYF
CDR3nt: TGTGCCAGCAGCCAAGGTAGAGGGCCACACGGAGAGGGTACGCGGTATTTT

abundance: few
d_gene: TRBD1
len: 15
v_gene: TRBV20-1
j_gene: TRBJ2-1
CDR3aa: CSARKTGSDVEGQFF
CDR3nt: TGCAGTGCTAGAAAGACAGGGAGTGATGTAGAGGGGCAGTTCTTC

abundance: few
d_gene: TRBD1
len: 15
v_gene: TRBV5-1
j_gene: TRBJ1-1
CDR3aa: CASSRGDRVNTEAFF
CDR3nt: TGCGCCAGCAGCAGGGGGGACAGGGTGAACACTGAAGCTTTCTTT

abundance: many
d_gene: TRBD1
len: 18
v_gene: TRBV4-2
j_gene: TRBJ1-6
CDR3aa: CASSQIYIRTGFTSPLHF
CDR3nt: TGTGCCAGCAGCCAAATTTATATACGGACAGGGTTCACTTCACCCCTCCACTTT

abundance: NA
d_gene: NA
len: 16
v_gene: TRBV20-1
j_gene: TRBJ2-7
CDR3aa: CSARDPSRSPSYEQYF
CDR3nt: TGCAGCGCTAGGGACCCCTCTAGATCCCCCTCCTACGAGCAGTACTTC

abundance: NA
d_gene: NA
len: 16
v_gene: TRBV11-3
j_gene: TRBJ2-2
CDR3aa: CASSLEGYWGTGERFF
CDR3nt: TGTGCCAGCAGCTTAGAAGGGTATTGGGGGACCGGGGAGCGGTTTTTT

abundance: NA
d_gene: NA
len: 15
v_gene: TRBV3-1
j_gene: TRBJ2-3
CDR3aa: CASSQVGSSSDTQYF
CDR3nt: TGTGCCAGCAGCCAAGTGGGGTCTAGCTCAGATACGCAGTATTTT

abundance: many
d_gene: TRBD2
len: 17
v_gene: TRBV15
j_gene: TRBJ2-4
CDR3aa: CATSRAPGGIAKNIQYF
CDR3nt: TGTGCCACCAGCAGAGCCCCGGGAGGGATAGCCAAAAACATTCAGTACTTC

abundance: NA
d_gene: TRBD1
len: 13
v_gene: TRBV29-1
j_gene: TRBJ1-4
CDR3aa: CSVHTGANEKLFF
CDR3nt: TGCAGCGTACACACAGGGGCTAATGAAAAACTGTTTTTT

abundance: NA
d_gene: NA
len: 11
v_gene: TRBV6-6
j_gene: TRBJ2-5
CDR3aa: CASSYRETQYF
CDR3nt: TGTGCCAGCAGTTATAGGGAGACCCAGTACTTC

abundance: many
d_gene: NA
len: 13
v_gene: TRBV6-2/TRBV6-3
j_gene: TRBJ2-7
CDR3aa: CASNYGLTYEQYF
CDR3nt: TGTGCCAGCAACTACGGACTGACCTACGAGCAGTACTTC

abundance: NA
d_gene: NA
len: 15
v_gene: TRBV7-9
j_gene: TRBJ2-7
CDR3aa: CACSSPGRDPYEQYF
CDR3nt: TGTGCCTGCAGCTCACCGGGGCGGGACCCCTACGAGCAGTACTTC

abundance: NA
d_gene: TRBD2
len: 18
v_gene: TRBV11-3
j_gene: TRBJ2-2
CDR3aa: CASSPYRLTGRITGELLF
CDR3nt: TGTGCCAGCAGCCCCTACCGCTTAACCGGGAGGATTACCGGGGAGCTGCTTTTT

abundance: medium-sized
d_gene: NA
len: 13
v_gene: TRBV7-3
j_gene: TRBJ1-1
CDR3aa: CASSLYFNTEAFF
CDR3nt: TGTGCCAGCAGCTTATACTTCAACACTGAAGCTTTCTTT

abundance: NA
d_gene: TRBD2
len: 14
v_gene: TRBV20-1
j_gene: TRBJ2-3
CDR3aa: CSASRLAGTDTQYF
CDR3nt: TGCAGTGCTAGTCGGCTAGCGGGCACAGATACGCAGTATTTT

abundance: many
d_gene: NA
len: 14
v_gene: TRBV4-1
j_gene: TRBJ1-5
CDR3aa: CASSQERGGQPQHF
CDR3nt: TGCGCCAGCAGCCAAGAGAGGGGAGGGCAGCCCCAGCATTTT

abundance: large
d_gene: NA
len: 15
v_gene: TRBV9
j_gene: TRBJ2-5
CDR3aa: CASSVVAGPKGTQYF
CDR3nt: TGTGCCAGCAGCGTAGTTGCCGGACCAAAAGGGACCCAGTACTTC

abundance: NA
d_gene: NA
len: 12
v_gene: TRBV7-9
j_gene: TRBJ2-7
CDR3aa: CTSSSGGSEQYF
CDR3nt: TGTACCAGCAGCTCCGGGGGCTCCGAGCAGTACTTC

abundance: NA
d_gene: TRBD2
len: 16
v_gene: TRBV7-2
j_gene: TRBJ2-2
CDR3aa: CASSLSGLADTGELFF
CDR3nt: TGTGCCAGCAGCTTATCGGGTCTAGCGGACACCGGGGAGCTGTTTTTT

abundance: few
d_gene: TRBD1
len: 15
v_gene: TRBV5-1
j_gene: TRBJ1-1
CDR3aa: CASSLEQGARTEAFF
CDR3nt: TGCGCCAGCAGCTTGGAGCAGGGGGCGCGAACTGAAGCTTTCTTT

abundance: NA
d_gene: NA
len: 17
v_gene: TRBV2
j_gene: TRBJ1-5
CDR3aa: CASSDGPSYYSNQPQHF
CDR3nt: TGTGCCAGCAGTGACGGGCCATCCTATTATAGCAATCAGCCCCAGCATTTT

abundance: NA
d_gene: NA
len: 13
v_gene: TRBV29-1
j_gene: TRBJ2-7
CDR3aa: CSAGRGGAYEQYF
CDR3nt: TGCAGCGCCGGTCGGGGAGGAGCCTACGAGCAGTACTTC

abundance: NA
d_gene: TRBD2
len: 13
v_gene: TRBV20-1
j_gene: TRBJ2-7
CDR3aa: CSASEREPYEQYF
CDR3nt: TGCAGTGCTAGTGAGCGGGAGCCCTACGAGCAGTACTTC

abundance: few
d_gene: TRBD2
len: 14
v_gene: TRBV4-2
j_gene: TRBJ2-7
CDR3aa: CASSRTSGKDEQYF
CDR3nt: TGTGCCAGCAGCCGTACTAGCGGGAAGGACGAGCAGTACTTC

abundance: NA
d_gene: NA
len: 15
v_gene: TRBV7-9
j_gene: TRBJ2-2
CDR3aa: CASSLRQEFTGELFF
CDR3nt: TGTGCCAGCAGCTTAAGGCAGGAATTCACCGGGGAGCTGTTTTTT

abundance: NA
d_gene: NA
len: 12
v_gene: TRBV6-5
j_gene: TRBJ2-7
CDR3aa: CASSRTAAEQYF
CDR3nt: TGTGCCAGCTCCCGGACTGCCGCCGAGCAGTACTTC

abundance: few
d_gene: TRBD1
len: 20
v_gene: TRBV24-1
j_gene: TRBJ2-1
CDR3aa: CATSAIARWTGSGVQNGQLF
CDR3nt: TGTGCCACCAGTGCAATAGCGCGATGGACAGGGTCGGGTGTACAGAATGGGCAGCTCTTC

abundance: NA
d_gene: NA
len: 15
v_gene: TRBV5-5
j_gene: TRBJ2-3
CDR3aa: CASSFFLGATDTQYF
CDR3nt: TGTGCCAGCAGCTTTTTCTTGGGGGCTACAGATACGCAGTATTTT

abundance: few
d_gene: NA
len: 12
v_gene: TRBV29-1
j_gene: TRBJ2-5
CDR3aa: CSPGASQETQYF
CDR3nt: TGCAGCCCTGGTGCCAGTCAAGAGACCCAGTACTTC

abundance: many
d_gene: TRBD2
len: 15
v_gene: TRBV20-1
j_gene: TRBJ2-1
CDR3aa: CSARDPASGYNEQFF
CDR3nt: TGCAGTGCTAGAGATCCGGCTAGCGGCTACAATGAGCAGTTCTTC

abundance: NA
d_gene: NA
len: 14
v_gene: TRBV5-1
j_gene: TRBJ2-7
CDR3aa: CASSLGSGTYEQYF
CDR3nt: TGCGCCAGCAGCTTGGGGTCAGGAACCTACGAGCAGTACTTC

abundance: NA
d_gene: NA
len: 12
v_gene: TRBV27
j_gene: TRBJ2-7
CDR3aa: CASSSPSYEQYF
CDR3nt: TGTGCCAGCAGTTCTCCCTCCTACGAGCAGTACTTC

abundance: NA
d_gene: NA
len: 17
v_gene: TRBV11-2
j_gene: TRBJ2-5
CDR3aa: CASSLDQGGNIQETQYF
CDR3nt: TGTGCCAGCAGCTTAGATCAGGGGGGGAACATCCAAGAGACCCAGTACTTC

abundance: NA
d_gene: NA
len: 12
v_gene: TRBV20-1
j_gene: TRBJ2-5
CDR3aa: CSVDNGGETQYF
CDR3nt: TGCAGCGTTGACAACGGAGGGGAGACCCAGTACTTC

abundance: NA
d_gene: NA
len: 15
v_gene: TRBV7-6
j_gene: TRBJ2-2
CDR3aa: CASSLDSWATGELFF
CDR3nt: TGTGCCAGCAGCTTGGACTCATGGGCGACCGGGGAGCTGTTTTTT

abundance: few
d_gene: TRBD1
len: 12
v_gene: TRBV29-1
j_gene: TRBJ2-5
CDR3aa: CSSTGVGETQYF
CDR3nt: TGCAGCTCGACAGGGGTAGGAGAGACCCAGTACTTC

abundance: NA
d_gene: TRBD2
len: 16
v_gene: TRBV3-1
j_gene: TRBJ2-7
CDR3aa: CASSLIGLANSYEQYF
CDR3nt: TGTGCCAGCAGCCTGATAGGACTAGCGAACTCCTACGAGCAGTACTTC

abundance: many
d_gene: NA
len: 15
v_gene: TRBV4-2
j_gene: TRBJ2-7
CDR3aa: CASSLSSRERYEQYF
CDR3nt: TGTGCCAGCAGCCTTTCTTCCCGGGAGAGGTACGAGCAGTACTTC

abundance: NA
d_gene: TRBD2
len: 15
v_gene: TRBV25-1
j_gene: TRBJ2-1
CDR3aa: CASSSYSGTINEQFF
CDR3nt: TGTGCCAGCAGTAGTTATAGCGGGACAATCAATGAGCAGTTCTTC

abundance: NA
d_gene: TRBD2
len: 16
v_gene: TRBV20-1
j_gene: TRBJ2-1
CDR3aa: CSARDQTSSSYNEQFF
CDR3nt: TGCAGTGCTAGAGATCAGACTAGCAGCTCCTACAATGAGCAGTTCTTC

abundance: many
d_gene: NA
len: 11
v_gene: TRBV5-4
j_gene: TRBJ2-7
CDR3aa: CASSNTYEQYF
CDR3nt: TGTGCCAGCAGCAATACCTACGAGCAGTACTTC

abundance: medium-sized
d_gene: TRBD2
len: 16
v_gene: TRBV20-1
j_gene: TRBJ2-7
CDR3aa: CSARAPDGTSAYEQYF
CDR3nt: TGCAGTGCTAGAGCCCCCGACGGGACTAGCGCCTACGAGCAGTACTTC

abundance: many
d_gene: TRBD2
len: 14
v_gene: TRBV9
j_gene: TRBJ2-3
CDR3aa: CASSVSGSTDTQYF
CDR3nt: TGTGCCAGCAGCGTTAGCGGGTCCACAGATACGCAGTATTTT

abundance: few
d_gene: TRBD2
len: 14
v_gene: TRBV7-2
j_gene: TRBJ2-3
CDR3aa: CASSQTSGRDTQYF
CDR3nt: TGTGCCAGCAGCCAGACTAGCGGGAGAGATACGCAGTATTTT

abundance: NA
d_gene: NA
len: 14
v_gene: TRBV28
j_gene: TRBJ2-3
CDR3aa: CASSRTGLGNTQYF
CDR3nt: TGTGCCAGCAGCCGGACTGGGTTAGGAAATACGCAGTATTTT

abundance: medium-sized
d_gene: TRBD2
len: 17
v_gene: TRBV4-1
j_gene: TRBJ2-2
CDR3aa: CASSQGLAGVSTGELFF
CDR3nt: TGCGCCAGCAGCCAGGGACTAGCGGGAGTGAGCACCGGGGAGCTGTTTTTT

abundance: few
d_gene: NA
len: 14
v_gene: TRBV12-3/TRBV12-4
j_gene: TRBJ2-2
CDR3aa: CASSLRDGTGELFF
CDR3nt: TGTGCCAGCAGTTTGCGGGACGGAACCGGGGAGCTGTTTTTT

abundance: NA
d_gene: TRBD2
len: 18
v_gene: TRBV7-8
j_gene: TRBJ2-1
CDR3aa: CASSLGLAGSYLYNEQFF
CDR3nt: TGTGCCAGCAGCTTGGGACTAGCGGGATCTTACCTTTACAATGAGCAGTTCTTC

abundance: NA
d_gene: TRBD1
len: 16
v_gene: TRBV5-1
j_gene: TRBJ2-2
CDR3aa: CASKTGGAGNTGELFF
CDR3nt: TGCGCCAGTAAGACAGGGGGCGCGGGAAACACCGGGGAGCTGTTTTTT

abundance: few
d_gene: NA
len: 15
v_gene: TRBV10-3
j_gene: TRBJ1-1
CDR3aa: CAISSGSRGQTEAFF
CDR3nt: TGTGCCATCAGCAGCGGGAGCAGGGGACAAACTGAAGCTTTCTTT

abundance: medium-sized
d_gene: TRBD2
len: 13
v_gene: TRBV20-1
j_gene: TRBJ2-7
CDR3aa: CSARVAGVYEQYF
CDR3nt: TGCAGTGCTAGAGTAGCGGGAGTGTACGAGCAGTACTTC

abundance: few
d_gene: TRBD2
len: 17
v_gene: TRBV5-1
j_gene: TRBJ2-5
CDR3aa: CASSLAPSGTSQETQYF
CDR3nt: TGCGCCAGCAGCTTGGCTCCTAGCGGGACCTCCCAAGAGACCCAGTACTTC

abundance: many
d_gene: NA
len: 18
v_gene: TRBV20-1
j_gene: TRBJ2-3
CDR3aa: CSARAALLGRNRGDTQYF
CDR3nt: TGCAGTGCTAGAGCCGCATTACTAGGCAGAAACCGGGGAGATACGCAGTATTTT

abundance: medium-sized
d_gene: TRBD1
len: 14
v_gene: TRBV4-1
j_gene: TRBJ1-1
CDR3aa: CASSHRGLNTEAFF
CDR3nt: TGCGCCAGCAGTCACAGGGGACTGAACACTGAAGCTTTCTTT

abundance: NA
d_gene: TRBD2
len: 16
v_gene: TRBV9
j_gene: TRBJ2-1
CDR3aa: CASSFGTSGSMVEQFF
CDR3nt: TGTGCCAGCAGCTTCGGGACTAGCGGGAGCATGGTTGAGCAGTTCTTC